A single sample gave rise to the 3 T cell receptor beta chains below, sequenced in a study of tumor-infiltrating lymphocytes in primary liver carcinoma. Both blood RNA, taken from unsorted whole blood, and germline DNA were extracted. TCR beta cDNA came from roughly 0.45 ug total RNA, primed with a constant-region primer. ARM-PCR was slightly modified, and three nested multiplex PCR rounds with it gave rise to the TCR beta libraries. For approximately 11 cycles apiece, the opening two PCR rounds ran with TRBV1-TRBV30 forward primers and a C-beta reverse primer. TCRdb fed the multiplex PCR reads into MiXCR, producing one record per CDR3 protein. The sample includes 150,000 to 200,000 distinct CDR3 sequences, 65% of them seen just once. Sequencing input: peripheral blood. All receptors come from a woman aged 55-69 years with primary liver carcinoma and hepatitis B virus infection.

Turning to this clonotype: A much larger clone sits a single nucleotide away, making a read error possible. The conserved phenylalanine or tryptophan normally closing the CDR3 is absent here, so this likely arose from a read error. J is TRBJ2-1 and V is TRBV14; D not certain. Trimming took off 1 base at V and 10 bases at J, with 17 bases between the two ends. This CDR3 has 15 residues. Germline CDR1 and CDR2: SGHDN and FVKESK. CDR3 amino acids: CASSQGVLRRGEQFI. The CDR3 DNA reads TGTGCCAGCAGCCAAGGGGTATTGCGGCGAGGAGAGCAGTTCATC.

As to this clonotype: A read error may explain this, as a much larger clone is one base away. The V and J genes are TRBV10-1 and TRBJ2-2; TRBD2 agrees at 8 bases. The CDR3 spans 15 residues. The germline V gene has CDR1 WNHNN and CDR2 SYGVQD (reference sequence). The CDR3 DNA reads as TGCGCCAGCAGTGATAGTAGCGGGAACACCGTGGAGCTGTTTTTT. Amino acids: CASSDSSGNTVELFF.

As to this clonotype: The conserved phenylalanine or tryptophan is not found at the CDR3 terminus, so this likely reflects a read error. The chain couples TRBV14 to TRBJ2-7; D gene uncertain. The V end was cut by 4 bases, the J end by 2 bases, with 18 bases between. The CDR3 is 16 amino acids. Germline V CDR1 and CDR2: SGHDN, FVKESK. CDR3 DNA: TGTGCCAGCAGCCCTCGAAGTAGGACCCGACCCTACGAGCAGTACTAC. It specifies CASSPRSRTRPYEQYY.